This passage covers 15 T cell receptor beta chains from one sample sequenced in a study of technical replicates of blood from a few donors. Produced via immunoSEQ multiplex PCR; TCRdb's table is partial and in-frame only. The sample has roughly 80,000 clones; about 92% are singletons. Input material: T cells isolated from PBMCs. The receptors were gathered from a human donor in good health.

This chain joins TRBV7-9 and TRBJ1-1; D may be TRBD1 (5 bases). Trimming removed 3 bases at V and 6 bases at J, with 5 bases between. This CDR3 is built from 11 residues. Per germline, CDR1 SEHNR and CDR2 FQNEAQ (reference sequence). The DNA for the CDR3 is TGTGCCAGCAGCTTGACAGCTGAAGCTTTCTTT. Protein: CASSLTAEAFF. The full variable domain, in which reference TRBV7-9 and TRBJ1-1 provide the parts outside the CDR3, is DTGVSQNPRHKITKRGQNVTFRCDPISEHNRLYWYRQTLGQGPEFLTYFQNEAQLEKSRLLSDRFSAERPKGSFSTLEIQRTEQGDSAMYLCASSLTAEAFFGQGTRLTVV.

The V gene is TRBV2, the J gene TRBJ2-1; 7 bases align to TRBD2. The CDR3 has 16 amino acids. Germline CDR1 reads SNHLY; CDR2 reads FYNNEI. Trimming cost V 7 bases and J 0 bases; bases outside gene matches: 9. CDR3 sequence reads: CASMGGGLYSYNEQFF. The CDR3 DNA follows: TGTGCCAGCATGGGGGGAGGGCTTTACTCCTACAATGAGCAGTTCTTC.

The table lists this clone with a count of one. CDR3 bases: TGTGCCAGCAGCTTGATAATCCAGACAGGGGTTAATCGTCAAGAGACCCAGTACTTC. Encoded protein: CASSLIIQTGVNRQETQYF. The rearrangement joins TRBV7-9 to TRBJ2-5; 8 bases line up with TRBD1. The length of the CDR3 is 19 residues. Losses at the gene ends were 3 bases for V and 2 bases for J; bases not matched to a gene: 17. Per germline, CDR1 SEHNR and CDR2 FQNEAQ (reference sequence). Complete variable domain (other parts from reference TRBV7-9 and TRBJ2-5): DTGVSQNPRHKITKRGQNVTFRCDPISEHNRLYWYRQTLGQGPEFLTYFQNEAQLEKSRLLSDRFSAERPKGSFSTLEIQRTEQGDSAMYLCASSLIIQTGVNRQETQYFGPGTRLLVL.

The chain couples TRBV6-5 to TRBJ1-2; D uncertain. The CDR3 sequence is 13 residues long. Germline loops: CDR1 MNHEY, CDR2 SVGAGI. The V gene lost 2 bases and the J gene lost 0 bases, with 4 bases spanning the gap. Here the CDR3 DNA reads TGTGCCAGCAGTTACACAGCTAACTATGGCTACACCTTC. Translating it yields CASSYTANYGYTF.

The V call is TRBV5-4, the J call TRBJ2-1; 8 nucleotides match TRBD2. The CDR3 length is 14 residues. V shed 2 bases, J shed 6 bases, and the junction held 4 bases outside the gene matches. Germline-derived CDR1 and CDR2 are SGHNT and YYREEE (reference sequence). CDR3 amino acids: CASSFPGGSNEQFF. The CDR3 DNA follows: TGTGCCAGCAGCTTCCCGGGAGGGAGCAATGAGCAGTTCTTC.

The chain combines TRBV2 with TRBJ2-3; 13 bases are a match to TRBD2. Germline V gene data show CDR1 as SNHLY and CDR2 as FYNNEI. The ends lost 11 bases at V and 4 bases at J; junction bases unmatched: 18. CDR3 size: 18 residues. As DNA, the CDR3 is TGTGCCGTCAGTCTACTAGCGGGAGGGGCCAAGGGTGCAGATACGCAGTATTTT. Its protein is CAVSLLAGGAKGADTQYF.

J is TRBJ2-1 and V is TRBV7-3; weak D call: TRBD1 (6 bases). The CDR3 contains 15 residues. Germline values: CDR1 SGHTA, CDR2 FQGTGA. Deletions cut 5 bases from V and 8 bases from J, with 19 bases between. The CDR3 nucleotides read TGTGCCAGCAGCCAGATTTTAACAGGGTTCGATGAGCAGTTCTTC. This encodes CASSQILTGFDEQFF.

CDR3 sequence: CASLQGMGNTIYF. The DNA of the CDR3 is TGTGCCAGCCTACAGGGAATGGGAAACACCATATATTTT. This chain joins TRBV2 and TRBJ1-3; D might be TRBD1 (6 bases). The ends were cut back, 8 bases at V and 4 bases at J, with 12 bases in the middle. The CDR3 consists of 13 residues. Germline assignment: CDR1 SNHLY and CDR2 FYNNEI.

The rearrangement joins TRBV29-1 to TRBJ1-2; 8 nucleotides agree with TRBD1. Losses at the gene ends were 4 bases for V and 6 bases for J; bases not matched to a gene: 1. The CDR3 is made up of 11 amino acids. Germline CDR1 is SQVTM and CDR2 is ANQGSEA. In nucleotides, the CDR3 is TGCAGCGTTGGACAGGGGAATGGCTACACCTTC. Translated: CSVGQGNGYTF.

The chain links TRBV19 to TRBJ2-3; 8 bases agree with TRBD2. Trimming took 7 bases from V and 3 from J; bases not matched to a gene: 9. Germline-derived CDR1 and CDR2 are LNHDA and SQIVND (reference sequence). The CDR3 sequence is 15 residues long. CDR3 region: CASNHGGRRTDTQYF. Written as DNA, the CDR3 is TGTGCCAGTAATCATGGCGGGAGGAGGACAGATACGCAGTATTTT. Together with reference TRBV19 and TRBJ2-3, the CDR3 gives the full variable domain: DGGITQSPKYLFRKEGQNVTLSCEQNLNHDAMYWYRQDPGQGLRLIYYSQIVNDFQKGDIAEGYSVSREKKESFPLTVTSAQKNPTAFYLCASNHGGRRTDTQYFGPGTRLTVL.

The rearrangement links TRBV4-1 to TRBJ2-1, with 12 bases matching TRBD2. The germline V gene has CDR1 MGHRA and CDR2 YSYEKL. The CDR3 consists of 17 residues. Unmatched junction bases numbered 7, after V lost 4 bases and J lost 3 bases. DNA for the CDR3: TGCGCCAGCAGCCTAGAGACTAGCGGGAGAAACTACAATGAGCAGTTCTTC. This encodes CASSLETSGRNYNEQFF.

This chain connects TRBV6-6 to TRBJ1-1, with TRBD1 matching 8 bases. The V gene end was trimmed by 8 bases and the J gene end by 0 bases; junction bases not matched to a gene: 2. This CDR3 is 13 amino acids long. The V gene's germline CDR1 is MNHNY and CDR2 SVGAGI (reference sequence). The CDR3 DNA follows: TGTGCCAGCCGACAGGGGATGAACACTGAAGCTTTCTTT. Residues: CASRQGMNTEAFF.

The chain uses TRBV7-3 and TRBJ1-1, with D tentatively TRBD1 (5 bases). Germline V gene sequence: CDR1 SGHTA, CDR2 FQGTGA. Trimming removed 5 bases from V and 4 bases from J, with 11 bases in between. CDR3 length equals 13 residues. In DNA, the CDR3 is TGTGCCAGCAGCGCCCGGGGGGGCACTGAAGCTTTCTTT. Encoded protein: CASSARGGTEAFF.

The chain joins TRBV27 to TRBJ2-7, with 8 positions matching TRBD2. Germline CDR1 MNHEY, CDR2 SMNVEV (reference sequence). This CDR3 is 13 amino acids long. V trimming: 5 bases; J trimming: 2 bases; junction bases outside the gene matches: 2. CDR3 in DNA: TGTGCCAGCAGTCTCGGGAGGGCCTACGAGCAGTACTTC. Translation: CASSLGRAYEQYF.

V usage is TRBV5-4 and J usage is TRBJ1-1; TRBD1 matches 8 bases. CDR3 size: 14 residues. In germline, CDR1 is SGHNT, CDR2 YYREEE (reference sequence). V shed 4 bases, J shed 4 bases, and the junction held 6 bases outside the gene matches. The CDR3 DNA sequence: TGTGCCAGCAGCCGGCCTACAGGGGGCACTGAAGCTTTCTTT. Its translation is CASSRPTGGTEAFF. The full variable domain, in which reference TRBV5-4 and TRBJ1-1 provide the parts outside the CDR3, is ETGVTQSPTHLIKTRGQQVTLRCSSQSGHNTVSWYQQALGQGPQFIFQYYREEENGRGNFPPRFSGLQFPNYSSELNVNALELDDSALYLCASSRPTGGTEAFFGQGTRLTVV.